This T cell receptor beta chain was sequenced during a study of regulatory T cells in long-lasting Graves disease. About the study: Recently diagnosed Graves' patients had received antithyroid drugs for under 3 months.

In this sample, this clonotype turned up many times. What it binds is unknown. Findings and limits, study-wide: Analysis covered peripheral blood alone, not thyroid tissue.

For TCR beta, libraries came from iRepertoire HTBI primers and Arm-PCR of CDR3 regions. TCRdb fed the multiplex PCR reads into MiXCR, producing one record per CDR3 protein. The sample consists of hundreds of thousands of distinct CDR3 sequences, 16% of them appearing once. The V gene end was trimmed by 5 bases and the J gene end by 3 bases; junction bases not matched to a gene: 3. The CDR3 is 15 residues long. From germline, CDR1 is KGHSH and CDR2 LQKENI. Time point indicated: newly diagnosed GD, antithyroid drugs for less than 3 months. PBMCs were the source of the RNA used for TCR sequencing. Separately, the same data were catalogued under a study of T cells in Graves' hyperthyroidism and ophthalmopathy. As that study records: Based on clinical symptoms, serum thyroxine and TRAb, thyroid ultrasound and orbital computed tomography, diagnoses were reached. A model using 13 V-J features told ophthalmopathy apart from stable hyperthyroidism.

Specimen: peripheral blood mononuclear cells (PBMCs), collected at new diagnosis, from a patient treated with antithyroid drugs. The clonotype comes from a man aged 40-49 years with Graves disease. V is TRBV18 and J is TRBJ1-4; 10 nucleotides agree with TRBD1. CDR3 amino acids: CASSEGTGANEKLFF. DNA of the CDR3: TGTGCCAGCTCAGAAGGGACAGGGGCTAATGAAAAACTGTTTTTT.